This T cell receptor (beta chain) was found in a study of T cell repertoires in cytomegalovirus infection (dated by TCRdb to between 2017 and 2020). Context from the whole study: Peptide stimulations targeted recently identified HLA-C-restricted CMV epitopes, whose presentation resists viral immunomodulation, together with well-studied HLA-B-restricted epitopes. The HLA type of each donor mattered for the analysis, because public TCR beta signatures pointed to carriage of CMV infection along with the matching HLA type.

This sample was sequenced with an Illumina HiSeq 1500. Using fastp trimming at Q25 and MiXCR clonotype assembly, TCRdb reanalyzed the public sequencing data and kept in-frame beta chains. CDR3 protein duplicates are merged, each entry listing the most common genes and DNA. In this sample the table shows roughly 990,000 distinct CDR3 sequences, around 30% of which occur a single time. Clones ranked in the top ten supply 11% to 15% of the sample. In light of the paper, this sample's treatment or condition label describes: in vitro stimulation with specific CMV peptide epitopes to enrich CMV-specific T cells. As to this clonotype: No antigen is known for it. No base qualities exist here, and no much larger clone lies one base off it.

Relative to germline, V is 1 base shorter and J is 4 bases shorter, with 11 bases between their ends. From the germline V gene (reference sequence), CDR1 is SGHKS and CDR2 is YYEKEE. The CDR3 has 14 amino acids, counting the end cysteine and phenylalanine. The CDR3 DNA has 42 bases and is translated from base 1. Overall study outcomes, separate from this receptor: Cumulative frequency of public TCR beta family members discriminated carriers of CMV infection plus the relevant HLA type in this cohort and an independent roughly 330-donor cohort. In the ex vivo response, HLA-C-restricted CMV-specific TCR beta clonotypes were dominant, and in two of eight donors the single most frequent clonotype came from this HLA-C-restricted group.

The sequence is built from TRBV5-5 and TRBJ1-1; the D gene is possibly TRBD1, with 6 bases matching. The specimen was cultured CD8+ T cells from PBMCs, collected from culture after CMV antigen stimulation. This TCR was recovered from a human donor in good health (CMV status not recorded). Some clones in this sample may be carry-over from other donors' samples. The nucleotide sequence is TGTGCCAGCAGCTTGTCAGGGGTTAGCACTGAAGCTTTCTTT. It encodes CASSLSGVSTEAFF. The full variable domain, with segments outside the CDR3 supplied by the reference TRBV5-5 and TRBJ1-1 proteins, appears as DAGVTQSPTHLIKTRGQQVTLRCSPISGHKSVSWYQQVLGQGPQFIFQYYEKEERGRGNFPDRFSARQFPNYSSELNVNALLLGDSALYLCASSLSGVSTEAFFGQGTRLTVV.